These 5 T cell receptor beta chains share one sample of origin, sequenced in a study of OX40 agonist ivuxolimab in advanced cancers. Data came from immunoSEQ multiplex PCR; TCRdb stores just in-frame clones and leaves some out. Of tens of thousands of clones listed, 85% to 90% are singletons. The specimen was CD4+ or CD8+ T cells sorted from blood, collected in a trial of the OX40 agonist ivuxolimab. The receptor set was obtained from an adult with an advanced solid tumor such as melanoma, head and neck, liver or kidney cancer.

This clone showed up just once. The chain joins TRBV18 to TRBJ1-5, with D unresolved. The V and J ends lost 3 bases and 0 bases respectively, with 15 bases between them. There are 17 residues in the CDR3. Per the germline V gene, CDR1 is KGHSH and CDR2 is LQKENI. The CDR3, as DNA: TGTGCCAGCTCACCGCGCTCTATGGCAGATAGCAATCAGCCCCAGCATTTT. Amino acids: CASSPRSMADSNQPQHF.

V usage is TRBV10-2 and J usage is TRBJ1-3, with D uncertain. Looked up from germline, CDR1 is WSHSY and CDR2 is SAAADI. The ends were cut back, 6 bases at V and 2 bases at J, with 8 bases in the middle. CDR3 length: 13 amino acids. CDR3 sequence reads: CASRDLPGNTIYF. The CDR3 bases are TGCGCCAGCAGGGACCTTCCTGGAAACACCATATATTTT.

The chain employs TRBV6-1 and TRBJ1-5; D is perhaps TRBD1 (5 bases). V gave up 7 bases and J gave up 3 bases, with 13 bases separating them. Germline CDR1 reads MNHNS; CDR2 reads SASEGT. The CDR3 covers 14 residues. CDR3 protein: CASNPTGYNQPQHF. The DNA of the CDR3 is TGTGCCAGCAATCCTACAGGTTACAATCAGCCCCAGCATTTT.

The genes are TRBV29-1 and TRBJ2-3; D is uncertain. CDR3 length: 14 residues. Germline lookup yields CDR1 SQVTM and CDR2 ANQGSEA. V lost 3 bases, J lost 0 bases, and 10 bases lay in between. DNA for the CDR3: TGCAGCGTTGAGTTGTTAGCTAGCACAGATACGCAGTATTTT. The encoded protein is CSVELLASTDTQYF.

V and J are TRBV10-3 and TRBJ1-1; D might be TRBD1 (5 bases). Germline lookup yields CDR1 ENHRY and CDR2 SYGVKD. The CDR3 length is 13 residues. V was trimmed by 11 bases and J by 1 base, leaving 14 bases between them. The DNA of the CDR3 is TGTGCCGGGGGAGCTGGGGGGAACACTGAAGCTTTCTTT. This translates into CAGGAGGNTEAFF.